This is a list of T cell receptor beta chains from one sample in a study of blood T cell repertoires in COVID-19. TCRdb's table, derived via immunoSEQ multiplex PCR, lists solely in-frame clones and lacks some. The sample gives about 40,000 clones, approximately 85% of which show up once; roughly 15% is in the top ten. The specimen was peripheral blood. These TCRs come from a human donor in a cohort sampled during active COVID-19. CDR3s include the opening cysteine and the closing phenylalanine or tryptophan.

V,CDR3
TRBV7-8,CASSSRTGGRMNTEAFF
TRBV5-4,CASSLDTNYGYTF
TRBV7-3,CASSRDTKETQYF
TRBV3-1/TRBV3-2,CASSQPGGSNTGELFF
TRBV7-9,CASSTAEGVTQYF
TRBV5-5,CASSFGGQGGYEQYF
TRBV5-8,CASSVGQGGDTQYF
TRBV4-1,CASDPGQGGQPQHF
TRBV9,CASTPQGSRGGFSDTQYF
TRBV11-3,CASSLDGLDKVGPGLYGYTF
TRBV7-3,CASSSGGWTDTQYF
TRBV5-1,CASSLGDFNYGYTF
TRBV6-5,CASIKDRVNSPLHF
TRBV11-2,CASSPGRQGGYGYTF
TRBV15,CATRTDRGSSGANVLTF
TRBV27,CASSMARLAGAAGELFF